The 27 T cell receptor beta chains in this list originate from one sample, sequenced in a study of blood T cell repertoires in COVID-19. Repertoires were generated with immunoSEQ multiplex PCR, while TCRdb's copy carries only in-frame clones and drops some. The sample lists 70,000 to 95,000 clones; more than 80% were seen once. Sequenced input: peripheral blood. Receptor source: a man aged 50 to 59 with COVID-19, enrolled during active disease.

The rearrangement joins TRBV5-8 to TRBJ1-1; 7 positions agree with TRBD1. CDR3 length: 17 residues. Germline values: CDR1 SGHTS, CDR2 YDEGEE. The V segment lost 0 bases and the J segment 0 bases; nucleotides outside the gene matches: 8. CDR3 nucleotide sequence: TGTGCCAGCAGCTTGGACAGGGGCCGCCCTCTGAACACTGAAGCTTTCTTT. Protein: CASSLDRGRPLNTEAFF.

The V gene is TRBV11-1, the J gene TRBJ2-1; 7 bases are shared with TRBD1. The CDR3 is 13 amino acids. V dropped 7 bases and J dropped 8; count of bases not matched to a gene: 8. Germline loops: CDR1 SGHAT, CDR2 FQDESV (reference sequence). The CDR3 here is CASIGQVGDEQFF. The CDR3 bases are TGTGCCAGCATAGGACAGGTGGGCGATGAGCAGTTCTTC.

The chain combines TRBV24-1 with TRBJ2-1, with no clear D. The CDR3 has 13 residues. Trimming shortened V by 4 bases and J by 8 bases, and 11 bases separated the two germline ends. Per the germline V gene, CDR1 is KGHDR and CDR2 is SFDVKD. The CDR3 region is CATSDLGLDEQFF. CDR3 bases: TGTGCCACCAGTGACCTAGGTTTAGATGAGCAGTTCTTC.

The genes are TRBV30 and TRBJ1-1, with 9 bases lining up with TRBD1. Looked up from germline, CDR1 is GTSNPN and CDR2 is SVGIG (reference sequence). Trimming removed 0 bases from V and 1 base from J; junction bases left unmatched: 6. This CDR3 spans 16 amino acids. The CDR3 nucleotides are TGTGCCTGGAGTGTTTGGGACAGGGTCCCGAACACTGAAGCTTTCTTT. This sequence encodes CAWSVWDRVPNTEAFF.

V is TRBV7-3 and J is TRBJ1-6; TRBD1 is a possible D gene (5 bases). V was cut by 2 bases and J by 8 bases, with 10 bases left in between. Germline-derived CDR1 and CDR2 are SGHTA and FQGTGA. This CDR3 has 14 residues. CDR3 bases: TGTGCCAGCAGCTTACTCGCGGGGGATTCACCCCTCCACTTT. Translation: CASSLLAGDSPLHF.

This clone was recorded only once. V usage is TRBV6-6 and J usage is TRBJ2-5, with 10 bases fitting TRBD1. Losses at the gene ends were 2 bases for V and 5 bases for J; bases not matched to a gene: 5. The CDR3 has 15 residues. Germline V gives CDR1 MNHNY, CDR2 SVGAGI (reference sequence). The CDR3 DNA is TGTGCCAGCAGTTACCCGACAGGGGGCAGGGAGACCCAGTACTTC. It yields the protein CASSYPTGGRETQYF.

The rearrangement uses TRBV4-2 and TRBJ1-1; 7 bases align to TRBD1. Germline values: CDR1 LGHNA, CDR2 YNFKEQ. V lost 0 bases and J lost 4; bases outside the gene matches: 2. This CDR3 has 14 amino acids. In DNA form, the CDR3 reads TGTGCCAGCAGCCAAGAGTACAGGGGCACTGAAGCTTTCTTT. Protein product: CASSQEYRGTEAFF.

This clone was seen only once. The V gene is TRBV6-5, the J gene TRBJ1-1; the D gene is possibly TRBD1 (6 bases). Trimming removed 6 bases at V and 0 bases at J, with 11 bases between. Per germline, CDR1 MNHEY and CDR2 SVGAGI. This CDR3 comprises 14 residues. CDR3 protein: CASRTDSMNTEAFF. In nucleotides, the CDR3 is TGTGCCAGCAGGACGGACAGTATGAACACTGAAGCTTTCTTT.

The J gene is TRBJ1-2, the V gene TRBV7-2, with 8 bases that match TRBD1. Germline lookup yields CDR1 SGHTA and CDR2 FQGNSA. The CDR3 is 14 residues long. The V gene end was trimmed by 5 bases and the J gene end by 3 bases; junction bases not matched to a gene: 5. The CDR3 nucleotides are TGTGCCAGCAGCACTGGACAGGGAGACTATGGCTACACCTTC. Its protein is CASSTGQGDYGYTF.

This clone was seen only a few times. J is TRBJ1-6 and V is TRBV5-5; a weak D match, TRBD1 (6 bases). Germline V lookup: CDR1 SGHKS, CDR2 YYEKEE (reference sequence). The CDR3 is 16 residues long. Trimming stripped 4 bases from V and 7 bases from J, with 18 bases between. In DNA form, the CDR3 reads TGTGCCAGCAGCCCCGAGGGGACAATCCGCAATTCACCCCTCCACTTT. Protein: CASSPEGTIRNSPLHF.

This sequence joins TRBV18 and TRBJ1-6; 7 bases map to TRBD1. Trimming took 3 bases from V and 4 from J; bases not matched to a gene: 6. The CDR3 spans 16 residues. Looked up from germline, CDR1 is KGHSH and CDR2 is LQKENI. The CDR3 sequence is CASSPSGQLYNSPLHF. The CDR3 DNA reads as TGTGCCAGCTCACCTTCGGGACAGCTTTATAATTCACCCCTCCACTTT.

The chain couples TRBV15 to TRBJ1-3; TRBD1 is a possible D gene (6 bases). V lost 2 bases to trimming and J lost 3 bases, with 14 bases between them. The CDR3 runs to 16 residues. CDR1 is LNHNV and CDR2 is YYDKDF in the germline V gene (reference sequence). CDR3 sequence: CATSRTRGRLGNTIYF. CDR3 coding DNA: TGTGCCACCAGCAGAACCAGGGGTCGTCTTGGAAACACCATATATTTT. Full variable domain (missing parts from reference TRBV15 and TRBJ1-3): DAMVIQNPRYQVTQFGKPVTLSCSQTLNHNVMYWYQQKSSQAPKLLFHYYDKDFNNEADTPDNFQSRRPNTSFCFLDIRSPGLGDTAMYLCATSRTRGRLGNTIYFGEGSWLTVV.

CDR3 sequence (DNA): TGTGCCAGCTCCAGGGACAGGGCGCTTTCCTATAATTCACCCCTCCACTTT. Residues: CASSRDRALSYNSPLHF. The rearrangement links TRBV18 to TRBJ1-6, with 9 bases fitting TRBD1. CDR1 is KGHSH, CDR2 LQKENI, per germline. This CDR3 spans 17 amino acids. V was clipped by 6 bases and J by 1 base; unmatched bases: 7.

This clone was recorded once. The rearrangement joins TRBV24-1 to TRBJ1-2; 7 bases map to TRBD1. CDR3 length: 16 amino acids. Germline V gene data show CDR1 as KGHDR and CDR2 as SFDVKD. The V segment lost 3 bases and the J segment 1 base; nucleotides outside the gene matches: 7. In nucleotides, the CDR3 is TGTGCCACCAGTGATCCCGGACAGGCTGGTAACTATGGCTACACCTTC. Translation: CATSDPGQAGNYGYTF.

This rearrangement joins TRBV29-1 to TRBJ1-1, with a possible D match to TRBD1 (5 bases). V was clipped by 6 bases and J by 1 base, with 18 bases between them. The CDR3 sequence is 15 residues long. The V gene's germline CDR1 is SQVTM and CDR2 ANQGSEA. The CDR3 here is CSVAGFLQRNTEAFF. The CDR3 DNA is TGCAGCGTCGCAGGGTTTCTGCAAAGGAACACTGAAGCTTTCTTT.

This clone has more than one count but fewer than ten. The gene calls are TRBV30 and TRBJ1-2; TRBD1 matches 8 bases. The CDR3 covers 13 residues. V was pared by 0 bases and J by 4 bases, with 1 base of the junction left unmatched. In germline, CDR1 is GTSNPN, CDR2 SVGIG (reference sequence). The CDR3 protein is CAWSVTGGYGYTF. CDR3 DNA: TGTGCCTGGAGTGTAACAGGGGGCTATGGCTACACCTTC.

This rearrangement joins TRBV10-3 to TRBJ2-1; D not resolved. With 7 bases removed from V and 5 bases from J, the gap between germline ends came to 6 bases. The CDR3 covers 11 residues. Germline loops: CDR1 ENHRY, CDR2 SYGVKD. CDR3 coding DNA: TGTGCCATCACCGGTGACAATGAGCAGTTCTTC. This encodes CAITGDNEQFF.

This clone was seen just once. V usage is TRBV5-4 and J usage is TRBJ2-5; D is undetermined. The CDR3 covers 13 residues. Between the trimmed V and J ends, which lost 4 bases and 5 bases, there was a span of 12 bases. Germline CDR1 and CDR2: SGHNT and YYREEE (reference sequence). The CDR3 DNA reads TGTGCCAGCAGCCCCACCGGTGTGGAGACCCAGTACTTC. This encodes CASSPTGVETQYF.

By sample fraction, this clone is medium-sized. This chain uses TRBV6-5 with TRBJ2-2; TRBD1 might be the D (6 bases). The CDR3 contains 15 residues. V lost 0 bases to trimming and J lost 2 bases, with 7 bases between them. Germline V lookup: CDR1 MNHEY, CDR2 SVGAGI. The CDR3 spells CASSYSGQNTGELFF. CDR3 DNA: TGTGCCAGCAGTTACTCGGGACAAAACACCGGGGAGCTGTTTTTT.

The V call is TRBV10-3, the J call TRBJ1-1; 9 bases map to TRBD1. CDR1 and CDR2 (germline): ENHRY, SYGVKD. The J segment lost 0 bases and the V segment lost 0 bases, leaving 5 bases of the junction unmatched. CDR3 length equals 17 residues. CDR3 DNA: TGTGCCATCAGTGAGTCGACAACAGGGGGCCTGAACACTGAAGCTTTCTTT. Protein sequence: CAISESTTGGLNTEAFF.

This chain uses TRBV5-1 with TRBJ1-1; TRBD1 matches 7 bases. CDR1 is SGHRS and CDR2 is YFSETQ in the germline V gene. V shed 3 bases and J 0 bases; nucleotides not matched to a gene: 14. The CDR3 covers 18 residues. The CDR3 loop reads CASSWADRRDIMNTEAFF. The CDR3 DNA is TGCGCCAGCAGCTGGGCGGACAGGAGGGATATAATGAACACTGAAGCTTTCTTT.

This sequence joins TRBV18 and TRBJ2-2, with TRBD1 matching over 8 bases. Per the germline V gene, CDR1 is KGHSH and CDR2 is LQKENI. This CDR3 spans 14 amino acids. J gave up 6 bases and V 4 bases, and 4 bases lay outside the gene matches. The CDR3 is CASSQGQGSGELFF. CDR3 in DNA: TGTGCCAGCTCACAAGGACAGGGCTCCGGGGAGCTGTTTTTT.

This rearrangement joins TRBV30 to TRBJ1-1; D is perhaps TRBD1 (6 bases). V gave up 1 base and J gave up 13 bases, with 19 bases separating them. Germline assignment: CDR1 GTSNPN and CDR2 SVGIG (reference sequence). The CDR3 length is 13 residues. CDR3 region: CAWSAQDRSWGFF. CDR3 bases: TGTGCCTGGAGTGCCCAAGACAGGTCTTGGGGTTTCTTT.

The V and J genes are TRBV4-1 and TRBJ1-2, with D unresolved. The CDR3 has 16 amino acids. Germline lookup yields CDR1 MGHRA and CDR2 YSYEKL. V was pared by 0 bases and J by 7 bases, with 18 bases between. The CDR3 region has the DNA TGCGCCAGCAGCCAAGAAGAAGGCAGGATGTCTTTTGGCTACACCTTC. Translated: CASSQEEGRMSFGYTF.

The chain uses TRBV5-8 and TRBJ2-3; a possible D gene is TRBD1 (6 bases). V lost 2 bases to trimming and J lost 3 bases, with 13 bases between them. This CDR3 is built from 15 residues. CDR1 is SGHTS and CDR2 is YDEGEE in the germline V gene. CDR3 DNA sequence: TGTGCCAGCAGCTTTCGATGGACAGCGACAGATACGCAGTATTTT. The encoded protein is CASSFRWTATDTQYF.

In this sample, this clone turned up a few times. The rearrangement uses TRBV7-9 and TRBJ2-2, with 11 bases fitting TRBD2. Unmatched junction bases numbered 6, after V lost 11 bases and J lost 1 base. The CDR3 extends over 15 amino acids. Germline-derived CDR1 and CDR2 are SEHNR and FQNEAQ (reference sequence). The chain's CDR3 is CALDGLAGNTGELFF. The CDR3 DNA follows: TGTGCCCTCGACGGACTAGCGGGGAACACCGGGGAGCTGTTTTTT. The entire variable domain, with the rest obtained from reference TRBV7-9 and TRBJ2-2, is as follows: DTGVSQNPRHKITKRGQNVTFRCDPISEHNRLYWYRQTLGQGPEFLTYFQNEAQLEKSRLLSDRFSAERPKGSFSTLEIQRTEQGDSAMYLCALDGLAGNTGELFFGEGSRLTVL.

This chain uses TRBV6-4 with TRBJ2-7, with D possibly matching TRBD2 (5 bases). The CDR3 has 12 residues. V lost 3 bases and J lost 6, with 9 bases in between. Germline values: CDR1 MRHNA, CDR2 SNTAGT. In DNA form, the CDR3 reads TGTGCCAGCAGTGAAGCCGGAGGCGAGCAGTACTTC. Its protein is CASSEAGGEQYF.